The 20 T cell receptor beta chains below come from one sample, sequenced in a study of blood T cell repertoires in COVID-19. Sequencing used immunoSEQ multiplex PCR; TCRdb keeps in-frame clones, though not all of them. Here the sample spans 86,000 or so clones, nearly 95% being singletons. The sequencing input was peripheral blood. The receptors were gathered from a human donor with active COVID-19. The donor label of this sample is uncertain.

The rearrangement joins TRBV28 to TRBJ1-1; 8 nucleotides agree with TRBD1. The CDR3 has 17 amino acids. Germline V gene data show CDR1 as MDHEN and CDR2 as SYDVKM. Losses at the gene ends were 3 bases for V and 3 bases for J; bases not matched to a gene: 12. The CDR3 loop is CASSFYRQGTFYTEAFF. The CDR3 DNA reads as TGTGCCAGCAGTTTTTATAGACAGGGGACGTTTTACACTGAAGCTTTCTTT.

The rearrangement joins TRBV24-1 to TRBJ2-5, with 10 nucleotides matching TRBD2. V was clipped by 1 base and J by 5 bases; unmatched bases: 6. The CDR3 covers 16 residues. Germline assignment: CDR1 KGHDR and CDR2 SFDVKD. CDR3 nucleotides: TGTGCCACCAGTGATTTCGAGCGGGAGGGCCGTGAGACCCAGTACTTC. Translation: CATSDFEREGRETQYF.

Here the CDR3 DNA reads TGTGCCAGCAGTTACGATGCAGGGTCCTACAATGAGCAGTTCTTC. Encoded protein: CASSYDAGSYNEQFF. The chain joins TRBV6-5 to TRBJ2-1; a weak D match, TRBD1 (5 bases). With 2 bases removed from V and 1 base from J, the gap between germline ends came to 9 bases. CDR3 size: 15 residues. Germline CDR1 and CDR2: MNHEY and SVGAGI.

The rearrangement uses TRBV4-1 and TRBJ2-2; tentatively, D is TRBD1 (6 bases). The CDR3 totals 17 residues. Germline V gene lookup returns CDR1 MGHRA and CDR2 YSYEKL. V was trimmed by 4 bases and J by 4 bases, leaving 19 bases between them. The CDR3 region is CASSLRSGARVTGELFF. The CDR3 bases are TGCGCCAGCAGCCTCAGATCAGGGGCCAGGGTCACCGGGGAGCTGTTTTTT.

This rearrangement joins TRBV5-1 to TRBJ2-7; a weak D match, TRBD2 (5 bases). V was pared by 0 bases and J by 5 bases, with 9 bases between. From germline, CDR1 is SGHRS and CDR2 YFSETQ. The CDR3 runs 13 residues. The chain's CDR3 is CASSLVRGHEQYF. The CDR3 nucleotides are TGCGCCAGCAGCTTGGTACGAGGGCACGAGCAGTACTTC.

The chain is built from TRBV3-1 (or the pseudogene TRBV3-2) and TRBJ2-2, with 7 positions matching TRBD2. There are 19 residues in the CDR3. V was clipped by 4 bases and J by 0 bases; unmatched bases: 14. CDR1 is LGHDT, CDR2 YNNKEL, per germline (reference sequence). The CDR3 loop reads CASSRRWGGLGSNTGELFF. In DNA form, the CDR3 reads TGTGCCAGCAGCCGACGTTGGGGGGGTTTGGGTTCGAACACCGGGGAGCTGTTTTTT.

The rearrangement joins TRBV4-3 to TRBJ1-2, with 9 bases identical to TRBD1. The CDR3 has 17 amino acids. J lost 4 bases, V lost 1 base, and 10 bases had no gene match. The germline V gene has CDR1 LGHNA and CDR2 YSLEER. In DNA form, the CDR3 reads TGCGCCAGCAGCCAAGGGACCGGGACAGGGTACGCCTATGGCTACACCTTC. This translates into CASSQGTGTGYAYGYTF.

The V and J genes are TRBV6-5 and TRBJ1-1, with TRBD1 as a possible D gene (6 bases). Germline V gene data show CDR1 as MNHEY and CDR2 as SVGAGI. This CDR3 region has 13 residues. Trimming took 5 bases from V and 3 from J, leaving 10 bases between them. The CDR3 nucleotides read TGTGCCAGCAGTCAAAACAGGGACACTGAAGCTTTCTTT. Protein product: CASSQNRDTEAFF.

The chain links TRBV18 to TRBJ2-7, with TRBD1 matching over 7 bases. The CDR3 length is 13 residues. J lost 9 bases, V lost 3 bases, and 8 bases had no gene match. Per germline, CDR1 KGHSH and CDR2 LQKENI. Here the CDR3 reads CASSPGQATGQYF. In DNA form, the CDR3 reads TGTGCCAGCTCACCCGGACAGGCAACGGGGCAGTACTTC.

The rearrangement uses TRBV29-1 and TRBJ2-7; 8 nucleotides match TRBD1. The CDR3 length is 14 residues. With V trimmed by 6 bases and J by 5 bases, 12 bases remained unmatched. Germline V CDR1 and CDR2: SQVTM, ANQGSEA. The CDR3 nucleotides are TGCAGCGTAGATTCACAGGGGGGCCGAAACGAGCAGTACTTC. Amino acids: CSVDSQGGRNEQYF.

The chain uses TRBV6-5 and TRBJ2-7; D is possibly TRBD1 (5 bases). The CDR3 has 14 amino acids. Germline lookup yields CDR1 MNHEY and CDR2 SVGAGI. Trimming cost V 4 bases and J 2 bases, with 12 bases left between them. The CDR3 spells CASSSTTATYEQYF. The CDR3 DNA sequence: TGTGCCAGCAGTTCCACGACAGCAACCTACGAGCAGTACTTC.

V usage is TRBV6-5 and J usage is TRBJ2-3; a weak D match, TRBD1 (6 bases). Trimming removed 7 bases at V and 6 bases at J, with 17 bases between. Germline-derived CDR1 and CDR2 are MNHEY and SVGAGI. The CDR3 contains 14 residues. CDR3: CASKRVQQGDTQYF. In DNA, the CDR3 is TGTGCCAGCAAAAGGGTCCAGCAGGGGGATACGCAGTATTTT.

This clone was counted a single time. The chain uses TRBV7-9 and TRBJ2-1; 12 nucleotides agree with TRBD2. The trim removed 5 bases at V and 6 bases at J, leaving 8 bases unmatched. Germline CDR1 and CDR2: SEHNR and FQNEAQ (reference sequence). There are 16 residues in the CDR3. The CDR3 sequence: CASSPPLAGGVNEQFF. The DNA for the CDR3 is TGTGCCAGCAGCCCCCCGCTAGCGGGAGGGGTCAATGAGCAGTTCTTC.

The chain employs TRBV11-2 and TRBJ2-3; D is unresolved. The CDR3 is 12 amino acids. Germline assignment: CDR1 SGHAT and CDR2 FQNNGV. Trimming pared 5 bases from V and 6 bases from J, leaving 9 bases between. CDR3 nucleotides: TGTGCCAGCAGCCCTTTATCGGATACGCAGTATTTT. Encoded protein: CASSPLSDTQYF.

The gene calls are TRBV5-6 and TRBJ1-1; tentative D call: TRBD1 (5 bases). V lost 3 bases to trimming and J lost 5 bases, with 14 bases between them. Germline CDR1 reads SGHDT; CDR2 reads YYEEEE. The CDR3 runs 14 residues. The CDR3 loop reads CASSSVAGRTEAFF. The CDR3 DNA reads TGTGCCAGCAGCTCGGTTGCAGGGCGGACTGAAGCTTTCTTT.

The V gene is TRBV24-1, the J gene TRBJ1-5; perhaps TRBD1 as D (5 bases). The CDR3 runs to 16 residues. Deletions cut 8 bases from V and 3 bases from J, with 19 bases between. The germline V gene has CDR1 KGHDR and CDR2 SFDVKD. The chain's CDR3 is CATTNEDKDDNQPQHF. The CDR3, as DNA: TGTGCCACCACCAACGAGGACAAGGACGACAATCAGCCCCAGCATTTT.

This chain uses TRBV7-8 with TRBJ1-5; TRBD1 aligns across 7 bases. The length of the CDR3 is 19 residues. The V segment lost 5 bases and the J segment 4 bases; nucleotides outside the gene matches: 20. The V gene's germline CDR1 is SGHVS and CDR2 FQNEAQ. The CDR3 bases are TGTGCCAGCAGCCGTAGGCGTGAGGGGGCCCAGGTCTGGAATCAGCCCCAGCATTTT. Protein product: CASSRRREGAQVWNQPQHF.

The chain employs TRBV11-3 and TRBJ2-3; 12 bases align to TRBD2. V shed 4 bases and J 3 bases; nucleotides not matched to a gene: 11. The CDR3 loop spans 18 amino acids. Germline V gives CDR1 SGHNT, CDR2 YENEEA. The chain's CDR3 is CASSYPSGGARGTDTQYF. The CDR3 DNA sequence: TGTGCCAGCAGCTACCCTAGCGGGGGGGCCAGAGGAACAGATACGCAGTATTTT.

The genes are TRBV6-5 and TRBJ2-7; TRBD1 matches 7 bases. In germline, CDR1 is MNHEY, CDR2 SVGAGI. The CDR3 length is 13 residues. V shed 5 bases and J 2 bases; nucleotides not matched to a gene: 3. The DNA for the CDR3 is TGTGCCAGCAGTAAGACAGGGACCTACGAGCAGTACTTC. Amino acids: CASSKTGTYEQYF.

The chain uses TRBV3-1 (or the pseudogene TRBV3-2) and TRBJ2-1; 12 bases map to TRBD2. In germline, CDR1 is LGHDT, CDR2 YNNKEL (reference sequence). This CDR3 region has 15 residues. With 6 bases clipped from V and 10 bases from J, the junction kept 10 bases outside the gene matches. The CDR3 region has the DNA TGTGCCAGCAGTCAACTAGCGGGAGGTCGGGGCGAGCAGTTCTTC. This gives the protein CASSQLAGGRGEQFF.